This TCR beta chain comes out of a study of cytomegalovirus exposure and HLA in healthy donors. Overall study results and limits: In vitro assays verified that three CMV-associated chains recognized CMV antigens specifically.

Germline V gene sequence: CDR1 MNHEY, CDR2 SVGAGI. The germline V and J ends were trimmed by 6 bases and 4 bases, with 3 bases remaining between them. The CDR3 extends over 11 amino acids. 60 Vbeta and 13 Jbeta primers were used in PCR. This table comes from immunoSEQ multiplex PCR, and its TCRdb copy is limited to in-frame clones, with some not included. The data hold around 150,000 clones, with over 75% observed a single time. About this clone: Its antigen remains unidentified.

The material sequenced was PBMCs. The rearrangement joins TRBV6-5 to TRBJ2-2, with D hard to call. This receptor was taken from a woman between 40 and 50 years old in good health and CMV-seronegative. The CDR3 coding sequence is TGTGCCAGCAGGGCCACCGGGGAGCTGTTTTTT. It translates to CASRATGELFF.